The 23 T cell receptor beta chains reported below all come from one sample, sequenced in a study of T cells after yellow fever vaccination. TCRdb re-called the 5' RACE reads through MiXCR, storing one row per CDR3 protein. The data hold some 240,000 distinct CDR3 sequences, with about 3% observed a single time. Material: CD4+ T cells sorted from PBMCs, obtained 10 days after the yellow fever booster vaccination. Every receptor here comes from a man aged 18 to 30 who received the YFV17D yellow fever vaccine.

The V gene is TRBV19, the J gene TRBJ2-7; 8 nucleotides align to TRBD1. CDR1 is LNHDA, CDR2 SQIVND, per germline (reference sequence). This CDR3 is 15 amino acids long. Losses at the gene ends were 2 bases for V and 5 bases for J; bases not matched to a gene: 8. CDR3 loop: CASSIPGGYPNEQYF. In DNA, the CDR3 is TGTGCCAGTAGTATACCAGGGGGCTATCCCAACGAGCAGTACTTC.

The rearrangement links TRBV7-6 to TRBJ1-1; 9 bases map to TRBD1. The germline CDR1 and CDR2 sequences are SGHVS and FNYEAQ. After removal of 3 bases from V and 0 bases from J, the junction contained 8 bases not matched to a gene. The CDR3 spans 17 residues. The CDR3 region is CASSFRPGTGMNTEAFF. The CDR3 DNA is TGTGCCAGCAGCTTTCGTCCCGGGACAGGGATGAACACTGAAGCTTTCTTT. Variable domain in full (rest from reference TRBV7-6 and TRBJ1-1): GAGVSQSPRYKVTKRGQDVALRCDPISGHVSLYWYRQALGQGPEFLTYFNYEAQQDKSGLPNDRFSAERPEGSISTLTIQRTEQRDSAMYRCASSFRPGTGMNTEAFFGQGTRLTVV.

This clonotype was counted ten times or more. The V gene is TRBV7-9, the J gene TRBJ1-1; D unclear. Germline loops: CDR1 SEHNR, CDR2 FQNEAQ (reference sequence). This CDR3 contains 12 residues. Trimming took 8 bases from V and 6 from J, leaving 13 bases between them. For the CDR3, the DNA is TGTGCCAGCGCCGAAGGAGTTTCTGAAGCTTTCTTT. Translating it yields CASAEGVSEAFF.

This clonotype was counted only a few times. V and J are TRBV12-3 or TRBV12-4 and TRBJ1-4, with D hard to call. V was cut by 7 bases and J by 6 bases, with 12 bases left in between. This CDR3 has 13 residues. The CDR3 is CASTEFGHEKLFF. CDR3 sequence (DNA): TGTGCCAGCACCGAGTTTGGACATGAAAAACTGTTTTTT.

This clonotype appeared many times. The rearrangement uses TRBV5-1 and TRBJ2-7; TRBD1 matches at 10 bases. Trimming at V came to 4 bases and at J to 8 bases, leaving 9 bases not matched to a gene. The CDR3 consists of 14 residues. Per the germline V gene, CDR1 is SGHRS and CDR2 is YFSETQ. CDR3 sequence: CASSPGTGVAQQYF. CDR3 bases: TGCGCCAGCAGCCCCGGGACAGGGGTTGCGCAGCAGTACTTC. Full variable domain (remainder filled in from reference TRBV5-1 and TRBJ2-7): KAGVTQTPRYLIKTRGQQVTLSCSPISGHRSVSWYQQTPGQGLQFLFEYFSETQRNKGNFPGRFSGRQFSNSRSEMNVSTLELGDSALYLCASSPGTGVAQQYFGPGTRLTVT.

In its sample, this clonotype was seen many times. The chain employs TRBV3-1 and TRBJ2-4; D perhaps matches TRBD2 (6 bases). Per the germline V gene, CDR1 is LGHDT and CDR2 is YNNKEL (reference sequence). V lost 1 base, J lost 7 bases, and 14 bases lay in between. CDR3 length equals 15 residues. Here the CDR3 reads CASSQVTGGRNIQYF. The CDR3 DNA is TGTGCCAGCAGCCAAGTGACCGGGGGTAGGAACATTCAGTACTTC.

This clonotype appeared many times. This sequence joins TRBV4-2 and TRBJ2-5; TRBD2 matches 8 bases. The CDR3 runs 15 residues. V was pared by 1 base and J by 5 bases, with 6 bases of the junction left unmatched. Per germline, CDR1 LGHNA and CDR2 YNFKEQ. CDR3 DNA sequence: TGTGCCAGCAGCCAAGTGGGCGGGGGGTCGGAGACCCAGTACTTC. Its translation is CASSQVGGGSETQYF.

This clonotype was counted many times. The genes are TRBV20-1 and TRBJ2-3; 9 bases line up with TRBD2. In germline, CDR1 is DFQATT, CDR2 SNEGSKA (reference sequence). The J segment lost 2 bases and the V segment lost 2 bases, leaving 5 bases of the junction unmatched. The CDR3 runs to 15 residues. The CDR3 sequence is CSARKTSGFTDTQYF. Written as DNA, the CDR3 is TGCAGTGCTAGAAAAACTAGCGGGTTCACAGATACGCAGTATTTT.

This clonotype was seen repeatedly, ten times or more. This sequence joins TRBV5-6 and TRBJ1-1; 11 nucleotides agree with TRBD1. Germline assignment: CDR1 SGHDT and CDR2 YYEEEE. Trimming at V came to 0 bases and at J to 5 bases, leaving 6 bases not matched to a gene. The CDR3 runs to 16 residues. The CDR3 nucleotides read TGTGCCAGCAGCTTGGGGGGGACAGGGGGAAGAACTGAAGCTTTCTTT. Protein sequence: CASSLGGTGGRTEAFF.

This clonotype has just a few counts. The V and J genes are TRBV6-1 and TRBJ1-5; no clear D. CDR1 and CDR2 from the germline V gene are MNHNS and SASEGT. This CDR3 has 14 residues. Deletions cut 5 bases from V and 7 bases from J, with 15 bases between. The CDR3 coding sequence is TGTGCCAGCAGTCCGGCTACCACCGGGCAGCCCCAGCATTTT. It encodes CASSPATTGQPQHF.

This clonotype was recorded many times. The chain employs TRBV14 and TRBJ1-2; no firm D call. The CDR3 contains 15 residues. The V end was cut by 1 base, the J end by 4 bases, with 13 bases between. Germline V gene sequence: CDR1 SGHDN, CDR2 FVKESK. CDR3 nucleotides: TGTGCCAGCAGCCAAGCGCACAATAGTCCCTATGGCTACACCTTC. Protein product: CASSQAHNSPYGYTF. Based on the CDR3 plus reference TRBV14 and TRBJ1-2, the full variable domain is EAGVTQFPSHSVIEKGQTVTLRCDPISGHDNLYWYRRVMGKEIKFLLHFVKESKQDESGMPNNRFLAERTGGTYSTLKVQPAELEDSGVYFCASSQAHNSPYGYTFGSGTRLTVV.

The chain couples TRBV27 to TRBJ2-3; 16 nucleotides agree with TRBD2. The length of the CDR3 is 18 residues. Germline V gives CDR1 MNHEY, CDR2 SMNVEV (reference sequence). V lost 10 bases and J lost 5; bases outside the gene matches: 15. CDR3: CAINVGLAGGPGQDTQYF. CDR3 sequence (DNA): TGTGCCATCAACGTGGGACTAGCGGGGGGGCCGGGTCAAGATACGCAGTATTTT.

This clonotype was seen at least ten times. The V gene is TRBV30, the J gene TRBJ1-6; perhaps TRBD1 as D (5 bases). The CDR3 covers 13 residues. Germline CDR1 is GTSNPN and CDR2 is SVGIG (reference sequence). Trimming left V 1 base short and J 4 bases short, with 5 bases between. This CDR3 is CAWSGGYNSPLHF. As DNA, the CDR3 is TGTGCCTGGAGTGGGGGGTATAATTCACCCCTCCACTTT.

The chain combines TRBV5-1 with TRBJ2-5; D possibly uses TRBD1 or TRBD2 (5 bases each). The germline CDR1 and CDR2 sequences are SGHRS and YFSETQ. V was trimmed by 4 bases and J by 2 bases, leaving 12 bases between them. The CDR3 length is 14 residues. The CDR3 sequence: CASSVGRKQETQYF. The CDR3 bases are TGCGCCAGCAGCGTGGGACGGAAGCAAGAGACCCAGTACTTC.

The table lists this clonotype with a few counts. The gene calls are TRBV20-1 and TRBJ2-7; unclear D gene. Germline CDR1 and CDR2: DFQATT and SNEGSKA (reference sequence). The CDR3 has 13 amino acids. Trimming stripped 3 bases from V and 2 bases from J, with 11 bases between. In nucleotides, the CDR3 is TGCAGTGCTAGGGCCCCCGAGCCCTACGAGCAGTACTTC. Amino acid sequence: CSARAPEPYEQYF.

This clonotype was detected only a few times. CDR3 DNA sequence: TGTGCCAGCAGCAAAAGGGACAACCACTATGGCTACACCTTC. Translation: CASSKRDNHYGYTF. This chain connects TRBV11-2 to TRBJ1-2, with a possible D match to TRBD1 (6 bases). This CDR3 has 14 amino acids. V was pared by 5 bases and J by 3 bases, with 13 bases between. The germline V gene has CDR1 SGHAT and CDR2 FQNNGV.

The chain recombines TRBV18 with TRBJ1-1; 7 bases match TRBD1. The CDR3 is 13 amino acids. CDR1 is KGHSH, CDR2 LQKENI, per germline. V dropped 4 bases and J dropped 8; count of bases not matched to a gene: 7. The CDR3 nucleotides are TGTGCCAGCTCACAAGGACAGGTCAGGGAAGCTTTCTTT. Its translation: CASSQGQVREAFF.

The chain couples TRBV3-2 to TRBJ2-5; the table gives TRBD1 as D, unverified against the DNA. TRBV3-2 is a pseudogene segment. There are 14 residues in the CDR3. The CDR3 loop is CASSPPEPGETQYF. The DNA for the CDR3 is TGTGCCAGCAGCCCCCCGGAGCCTGGGGAGACCCAGTACTTC.

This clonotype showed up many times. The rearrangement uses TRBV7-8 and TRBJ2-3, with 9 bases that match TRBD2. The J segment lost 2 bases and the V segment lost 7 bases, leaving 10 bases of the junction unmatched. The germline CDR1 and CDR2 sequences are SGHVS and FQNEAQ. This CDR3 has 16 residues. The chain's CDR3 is CASKARGGATTDTQYF. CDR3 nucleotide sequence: TGTGCCAGCAAAGCGCGGGGGGGGGCCACCACAGATACGCAGTATTTT. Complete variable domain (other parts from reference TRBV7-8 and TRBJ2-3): GAGVSQSPRYKVAKRGQDVALRCDPISGHVSLFWYQQALGQGPEFLTYFQNEAQLDKSGLPSDRFFAERPEGSVSTLKIQRTQQEDSAVYLCASKARGGATTDTQYFGPGTRLTVL.

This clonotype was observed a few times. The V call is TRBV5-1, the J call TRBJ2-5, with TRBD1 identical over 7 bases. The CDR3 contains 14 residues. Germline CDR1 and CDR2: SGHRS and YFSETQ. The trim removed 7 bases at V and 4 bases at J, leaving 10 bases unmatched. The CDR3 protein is CASRPTGTAETQYF. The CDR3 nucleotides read TGCGCCAGCCGACCGACAGGGACGGCAGAGACCCAGTACTTC.

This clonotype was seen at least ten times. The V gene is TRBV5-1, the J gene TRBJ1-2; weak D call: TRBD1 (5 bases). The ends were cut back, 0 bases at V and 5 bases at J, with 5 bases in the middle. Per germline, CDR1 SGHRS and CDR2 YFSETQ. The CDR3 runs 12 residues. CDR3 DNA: TGCGCCAGCAGCTTGGGACAGTATGGCTACACCTTC. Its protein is CASSLGQYGYTF.

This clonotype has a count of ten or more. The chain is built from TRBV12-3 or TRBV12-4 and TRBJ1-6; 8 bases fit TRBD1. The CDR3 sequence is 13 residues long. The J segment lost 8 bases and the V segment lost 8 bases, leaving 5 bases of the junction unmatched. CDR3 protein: CASRQGLDSPLHF. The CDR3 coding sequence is TGTGCCAGCCGACAGGGGTTGGATTCACCCCTCCACTTT.

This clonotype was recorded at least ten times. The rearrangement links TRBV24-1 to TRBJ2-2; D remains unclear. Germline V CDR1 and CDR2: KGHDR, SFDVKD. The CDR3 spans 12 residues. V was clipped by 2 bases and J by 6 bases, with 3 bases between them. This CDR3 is CATSDSAGELFF. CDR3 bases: TGTGCCACCAGTGATTCAGCCGGGGAGCTGTTTTTT.